These 22 T cell receptor beta chains were all obtained from the same sample, sequenced in a study of T-cell reconstitution after alpha-beta-depleted transplantation in children (dated by TCRdb to the mid-2010s). Per the publication, the treatment or condition label means: allogeneic hematopoietic cell transplantation with graft depleted of TCRalphabeta T cells and CD19 B cells. Preparation of the library involved PCR. The data were produced on an Illumina HiSeq 2500. To normalize quantification of the TCRbeta repertoire, the TCR libraries were built with molecular barcoding that relied on unique molecular identifiers. The raw public data were reprocessed by TCRdb itself: fastp quality trimming at Q25, MiXCR clonotype calling, in-frame beta chains only. Identical CDR3 protein sequences are pooled into one entry, listed with their most common genes and DNA. Counted in this sample were under 850,000 distinct CDR3 sequences; around 14% of them appeared once. The ten largest account for about 0.79% of the sample.

The material sequenced was PBMCs, taken before TCRalphabeta/CD19-depleted stem cell transplant. Receptors were obtained from a girl aged 2 to 9 with congenital amegakaryocytic thrombocytopenia, due to receive a stem cell transplant.

V and J are TRBV7-3 and TRBJ2-1; no reliable D call. The V end lost 3 bases, the J end lost 5 bases, and 8 bases lay between the germline ends. Germline CDR1 reads SGHTA; CDR2 reads FQGTGA. There are 13 residues in the CDR3. The CDR3 reads CASSFYGHNEQFF. The CDR3 DNA follows: TGTGCCAGCAGCTTTTACGGTCACAATGAGCAGTTCTTC.

V and J are TRBV6-5 and TRBJ2-2; 8 positions agree with TRBD2. The CDR3 is 16 amino acids. CDR1 MNHEY and CDR2 SVGAGI come from the germline V gene. The V gene end was trimmed by 0 bases and the J gene end by 8 bases; junction bases not matched to a gene: 8. CDR3: CASSYSPSAGAGELFF. CDR3 in DNA: TGTGCCAGCAGTTACTCGCCCTCAGCGGGAGCTGGGGAGCTGTTTTTT.

V and J are TRBV15 and TRBJ1-1, with D perhaps TRBD1 (5 bases). Germline CDR1 reads LNHNV; CDR2 reads YYDKDF (reference sequence). V lost 0 bases to trimming and J lost 4 bases, with 12 bases between them. The CDR3 extends over 15 amino acids. CDR3 in DNA: TGTGCCACCAGCAGAGATAGAGGAGGGACCACTGAAGCTTTCTTT. Protein: CATSRDRGGTTEAFF.

This clonotype was counted at least ten times. This rearrangement joins TRBV29-1 to TRBJ1-2; a possible D gene is TRBD1 (5 bases). Germline CDR1 SQVTM, CDR2 ANQGSEA. This CDR3 contains 15 residues. V was cut by 0 bases and J by 6 bases, with 17 bases left in between. In DNA form, the CDR3 reads TGCAGCGTTGAAGATCTTCTAGGGGACCTTCATGGCTACACCTTC. It codes for CSVEDLLGDLHGYTF.

This clonotype was recorded at least ten times. V usage is TRBV24-1 and J usage is TRBJ2-2; possible D gene TRBD1, 6 bases. CDR1 is KGHDR, CDR2 SFDVKD, per germline. This CDR3 is built from 15 residues. Trimming removed 0 bases at V and 7 bases at J, with 11 bases between. CDR3 protein: CATSDLTGLCGELFF. CDR3 DNA sequence: TGTGCCACCAGTGATTTGACAGGGTTATGCGGGGAGCTGTTTTTT.

This clonotype was detected ten times or more. V and J are TRBV25-1 and TRBJ1-1; D not resolved. Germline CDR1 and CDR2: MGHDK and SYGVNS. V lost 1 base to trimming and J lost 5 bases, with 14 bases between them. This CDR3 contains 15 residues. The CDR3 spells CASSELTLGRTEAFF. The CDR3 DNA reads TGTGCCAGCAGTGAATTGACCCTCGGTCGGACTGAAGCTTTCTTT. The entire variable domain, with the rest obtained from reference TRBV25-1 and TRBJ1-1, is as follows: EADIYQTPRYLVIGTGKKITLECSQTMGHDKMYWYQQDPGMELHLIHYSYGVNSTEKGDLSSESTVSRIRTEHFPLTLESARPSHTSQYLCASSELTLGRTEAFFGQGTRLTVV.

V usage is TRBV3-1 and J usage is TRBJ2-1; no definite D call. Germline CDR1 and CDR2: LGHDT and YNNKEL (reference sequence). The ends were cut back, 4 bases at V and 4 bases at J, with 14 bases in the middle. The CDR3 length is 15 residues. The CDR3 is CASSPNSVPYNEQFF. The CDR3, as DNA: TGTGCCAGCAGCCCTAACTCCGTCCCGTACAATGAGCAGTTCTTC.

This clonotype has ten or more counts. The chain employs TRBV29-1 and TRBJ2-5; TRBD2 matches 10 bases. Germline CDR1 is SQVTM and CDR2 is ANQGSEA. The CDR3 totals 13 residues. V shed 8 bases, J shed 1 base, and the junction held 4 bases outside the gene matches. This chain's CDR3 is CSLSGRLQETQYF. CDR3 sequence (DNA): TGCAGCCTTAGCGGGAGGCTCCAAGAGACCCAGTACTTC.

This clonotype has ten or more counts. The V and J genes are TRBV6-5 and TRBJ2-5, with 10 bases that match TRBD1. The germline gives CDR1 MNHEY, CDR2 SVGAGI. V dropped 4 bases and J dropped 5; count of bases not matched to a gene: 7. The length of the CDR3 is 15 residues. CDR3 in amino acids: CASSLGTGDYETQYF. CDR3 DNA: TGTGCCAGCAGTTTAGGGACAGGGGACTATGAGACCCAGTACTTC.

This clonotype has at least ten counts. The chain links TRBV6-6 to TRBJ2-7; TRBD1 or TRBD2 may be the D gene (5 bases each). This CDR3 comprises 12 residues. Deletions cut 10 bases from V and 6 bases from J, with 16 bases between. Looked up from germline, CDR1 is MNHNY and CDR2 is SVGAGI (reference sequence). The CDR3 sequence is CATSGSRGEQYF. The CDR3 nucleotides are TGTGCCACCTCCGGATCGAGGGGCGAGCAGTACTTC.

This clonotype was seen a few times. The rearrangement joins TRBV3-1 to TRBJ1-1, with D tentatively TRBD1 (5 bases). V was clipped by 6 bases and J by 0 bases, with 5 bases between them. Germline CDR1 reads LGHDT; CDR2 reads YNNKEL (reference sequence). CDR3 length: 12 residues. CDR3 DNA sequence: TGTGCCAGCAGACAGGTGAACACTGAAGCTTTCTTT. Protein sequence: CASRQVNTEAFF.

This clonotype was observed many times. The chain combines TRBV5-1 with TRBJ2-2; tentative D call: TRBD2 (6 bases). Germline CDR1 SGHRS, CDR2 YFSETQ. The CDR3 is 14 amino acids. The V end was cut by 2 bases, the J end by 3 bases, with 8 bases between. CDR3 bases: TGCGCCAGCAGCTTCAGCGGGTACACCGGGGAGCTGTTTTTT. It is translated as CASSFSGYTGELFF. The complete variable domain, with remaining parts taken from reference TRBV5-1 and TRBJ2-2, reads KAGVTQTPRYLIKTRGQQVTLSCSPISGHRSVSWYQQTPGQGLQFLFEYFSETQRNKGNFPGRFSGRQFSNSRSEMNVSTLELGDSALYLCASSFSGYTGELFFGEGSRLTVL.

This clonotype occurred a few times. This chain joins TRBV11-2 and TRBJ2-5; 8 bases are a match to TRBD2. The CDR3 is 14 residues long. CDR1 SGHAT and CDR2 FQNNGV come from the germline V gene. V was clipped by 1 base and J by 5 bases; unmatched bases: 3. The DNA for the CDR3 is TGTGCCAGCAGCTTAGTGGGACTAGTCGAGACCCAGTACTTC. Translated: CASSLVGLVETQYF.

This clonotype was observed many times. The chain uses TRBV20-1 and TRBJ2-1; D could derive from TRBD1 or TRBD2 (5 bases each). The germline V gene has CDR1 DFQATT and CDR2 SNEGSKA (reference sequence). The germline V and J ends were trimmed by 5 bases and 6 bases, with 20 bases remaining between them. This CDR3 is built from 15 residues. DNA of the CDR3: TGCAGTGCTTACCCCCTAGCTGGGGGTCGCAATGAGCAGTTCTTC. Residues: CSAYPLAGGRNEQFF.

This clonotype occurred many times. The genes are TRBV20-1 and TRBJ2-1; 14 bases are shared with TRBD2. The CDR3 consists of 15 residues. V lost 2 bases to trimming and J lost 6 bases; unmatched junction nucleotides: 3. Germline V gives CDR1 DFQATT, CDR2 SNEGSKA (reference sequence). The CDR3 region has the DNA TGCAGTGCTAGAACCGGGACTAGCGGGAGCAATGAGCAGTTCTTC. The encoded protein is CSARTGTSGSNEQFF.

This sequence joins TRBV4-1 and TRBJ2-4, with TRBD1 matching 8 bases. The junction had 10 bases not matched to a gene; V was cut back by 0 bases and J by 6 bases. The CDR3 runs 17 residues. Looked up from germline, CDR1 is MGHRA and CDR2 is YSYEKL. CDR3 sequence: CASSQDRSAQGANIQYF. CDR3 sequence (DNA): TGCGCCAGCAGCCAAGATAGGAGTGCCCAGGGGGCAAACATTCAGTACTTC.

The chain employs TRBV7-8 and TRBJ2-1; 8 bases are a match to TRBD2. The ends lost 4 bases at V and 4 bases at J; junction bases unmatched: 9. The CDR3 has 16 amino acids. Germline V gene sequence: CDR1 SGHVS, CDR2 FQNEAQ. CDR3 region: CASSWPGREAYNEQFF. As DNA, the CDR3 is TGTGCCAGCAGCTGGCCTGGGCGGGAGGCATACAATGAGCAGTTCTTC.

The chain carries TRBV20-1 and TRBJ2-1, with 9 bases that match TRBD1. The CDR3 consists of 15 residues. The germline V gene encodes CDR1 DFQATT and CDR2 SNEGSKA (reference sequence). The trim removed 6 bases at V and 8 bases at J, leaving 14 bases unmatched. CDR3 sequence (DNA): TGCAGTGCCCCTCCTGGCGGACAGGGGAGGGATGAGCAGTTCTTC. Its protein product is CSAPPGGQGRDEQFF.

In its sample, this clonotype was seen many times. The chain employs TRBV20-1 and TRBJ2-5, with a possible D match to TRBD2 (5 bases). The germline CDR1 and CDR2 sequences are DFQATT and SNEGSKA (reference sequence). The CDR3 loop spans 14 amino acids. The V end was cut by 4 bases, the J end by 5 bases, with 17 bases between. CDR3 residues: CSATPPGVPETQYF. The CDR3 nucleotides are TGCAGTGCTACGCCCCCCGGGGTCCCCGAGACCCAGTACTTC.

Only a few counts were recorded for this clonotype. This chain uses TRBV2 with TRBJ2-2; D possibly corresponds to TRBD2 (6 bases). Germline CDR1 and CDR2: SNHLY and FYNNEI. The ends were cut back, 8 bases at V and 6 bases at J, with 13 bases in the middle. The CDR3 sequence is 13 residues long. CDR3 sequence (DNA): TGTGCCAGCGCTGGTGGGGAGGCCGGGGAGCTGTTTTTT. Its protein product is CASAGGEAGELFF.

This chain connects TRBV7-9 to TRBJ1-2; tentative D call: TRBD1 (6 bases). Germline V gene data show CDR1 as SEHNR and CDR2 as FQNEAQ (reference sequence). Trimming left V 5 bases short and J 6 bases short, with 13 bases between. The CDR3 runs 13 residues. The CDR3 reads CASSHAGADGYTF. The CDR3 coding sequence is TGTGCCAGCAGCCACGCAGGGGCGGATGGCTACACCTTC.

The chain carries TRBV30 and TRBJ2-5; D uncertain. Trimming took 7 bases from V and 4 from J, leaving 19 bases between them. CDR1 is GTSNPN and CDR2 is SVGIG in the germline V gene (reference sequence). This CDR3 contains 14 residues. The CDR3 region has the DNA TGTGCCTCTACACCAACTGGGATGCGAGAGACCCAGTACTTC. Translating it yields CASTPTGMRETQYF.